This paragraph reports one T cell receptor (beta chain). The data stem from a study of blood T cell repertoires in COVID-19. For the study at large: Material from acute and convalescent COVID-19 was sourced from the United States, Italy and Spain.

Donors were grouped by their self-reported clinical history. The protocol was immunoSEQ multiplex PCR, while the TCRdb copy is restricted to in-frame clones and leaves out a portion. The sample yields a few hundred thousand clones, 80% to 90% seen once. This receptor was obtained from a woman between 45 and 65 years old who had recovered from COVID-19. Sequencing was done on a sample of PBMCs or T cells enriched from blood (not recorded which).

As DNA, the CDR3 is TGTGCCAGCAGCCTTCTAGCGGGGAACACAGATACGCAGTATTTT. This codes for CASSLLAGNTDTQYF. The V gene is TRBV5-8, the J gene TRBJ2-3; 9 positions match TRBD2. Losses at the gene ends were 4 bases for V and 2 bases for J; bases not matched to a gene: 5. Germline loops: CDR1 SGHTS, CDR2 YDEGEE. The CDR3 covers 15 residues. Looking up the rest from reference TRBV5-8 and TRBJ2-3 gives the full variable domain: EAGVTQSPTHLIKTRGQQATLRCSPISGHTSVYWYQQALGLGLQFLLWYDEGEERNRGNFPPRFSGRQFPNYSSELNVNALELEDSALYLCASSLLAGNTDTQYFGPGTRLTVL.